This T cell receptor (beta chain) comes out of a study of human T cells and chemical hapten exposure. Noted time point: patch test 1, 2 weeks after DPC sensitization. The treatment was: therapeutic diphenylcyclopropenone sensitization with weekly scalp DPC. Unique molecular identifiers were attached to individual cDNA molecules within the library. TCRdb used MiXCR to reprocess the RACE reads, holding one entry per CDR3 protein. Among some 400,000 distinct CDR3 sequences listed, approximately 5.1% were seen once. As regards this clonotype: A much larger clone is a single base away; this may be a read error.

Germline V CDR1 and CDR2: SGHAT, FQNNGV. The CDR3 has 15 residues. V usage is TRBV11-2 and J usage is TRBJ2-1; 8 positions agree with TRBD2. The receptor was isolated from a woman aged 45-59 years with alopecia areata. Some clones in this sample may be carry-over from other donors' samples. Material: whole blood, obtained in connection with sensitization to the hapten diphenylcyclopropenone (DPC). The CDR3 region is CASSPRTSHYNEQLF. In nucleotides, the CDR3 is TGTGCCAGCAGCCCTCGGACTAGCCACTACAATGAGCAGTTATTC.